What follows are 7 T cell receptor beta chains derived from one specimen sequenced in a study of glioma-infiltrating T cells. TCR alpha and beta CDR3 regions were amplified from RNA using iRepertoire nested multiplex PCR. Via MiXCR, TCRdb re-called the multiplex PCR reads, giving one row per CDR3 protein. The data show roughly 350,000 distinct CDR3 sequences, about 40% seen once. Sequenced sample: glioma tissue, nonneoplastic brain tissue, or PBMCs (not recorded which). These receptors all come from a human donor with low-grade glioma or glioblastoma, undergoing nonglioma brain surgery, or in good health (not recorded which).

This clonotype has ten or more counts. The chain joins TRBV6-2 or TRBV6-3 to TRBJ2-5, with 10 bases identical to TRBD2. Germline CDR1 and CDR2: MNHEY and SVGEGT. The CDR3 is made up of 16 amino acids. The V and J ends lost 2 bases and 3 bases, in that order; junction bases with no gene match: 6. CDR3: CASSYHDGLAEETQYF. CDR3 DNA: TGTGCCAGCAGTTACCATGACGGACTAGCGGAAGAGACCCAGTACTTC.

The CDR3 spells CSARDHRDRGRGTEAFF. The CDR3 DNA reads as TGCAGTGCTAGAGACCACCGGGACAGGGGGCGAGGCACTGAAGCTTTCTTT. V and J are TRBV20-1 and TRBJ1-1; 12 nucleotides agree with TRBD1. Germline V gene data show CDR1 as DFQATT and CDR2 as SNEGSKA (reference sequence). The CDR3 runs 17 residues. V lost 0 bases and J lost 4; bases outside the gene matches: 9.

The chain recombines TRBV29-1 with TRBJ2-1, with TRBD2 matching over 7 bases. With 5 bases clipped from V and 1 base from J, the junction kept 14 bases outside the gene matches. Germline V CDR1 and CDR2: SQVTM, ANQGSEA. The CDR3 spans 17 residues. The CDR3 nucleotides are TGCAGCGTTACCCCCCTTTTGCGGGAGCGGTCCTACAATGAGCAGTTCTTC. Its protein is CSVTPLLRERSYNEQFF.

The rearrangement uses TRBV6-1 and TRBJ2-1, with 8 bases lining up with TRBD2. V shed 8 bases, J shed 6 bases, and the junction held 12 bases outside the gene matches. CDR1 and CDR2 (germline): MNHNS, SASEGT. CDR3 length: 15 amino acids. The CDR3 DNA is TGTGCCAGCTCCCGGGGGGGGAGTCGGCCCAATGAGCAGTTCTTC. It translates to CASSRGGSRPNEQFF.

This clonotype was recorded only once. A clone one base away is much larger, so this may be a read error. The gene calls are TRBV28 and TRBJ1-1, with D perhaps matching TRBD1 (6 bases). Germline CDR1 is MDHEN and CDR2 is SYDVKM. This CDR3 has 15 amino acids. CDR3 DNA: TGTGCCAGAAGTTTGTGGCAGGGGAAGGACACTGAAGCTTTCTTT. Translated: CARSLWQGKDTEAFF.

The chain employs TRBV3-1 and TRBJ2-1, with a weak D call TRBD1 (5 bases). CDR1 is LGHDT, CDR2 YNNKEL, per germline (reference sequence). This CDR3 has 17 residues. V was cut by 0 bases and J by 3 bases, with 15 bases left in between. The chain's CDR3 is CASSQDLTGTHYNEQFF. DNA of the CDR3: TGTGCCAGCAGCCAAGATTTAACAGGTACCCACTACAATGAGCAGTTCTTC.

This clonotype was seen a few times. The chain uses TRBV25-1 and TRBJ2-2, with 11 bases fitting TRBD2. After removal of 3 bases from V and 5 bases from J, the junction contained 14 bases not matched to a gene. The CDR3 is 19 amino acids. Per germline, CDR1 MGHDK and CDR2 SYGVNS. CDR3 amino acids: CASSDGVAGGILGTGELFF. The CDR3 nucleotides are TGTGCCAGCAGTGATGGTGTAGCGGGAGGGATCTTGGGGACCGGGGAGCTGTTTTTT.